This T cell receptor beta chain was sequenced for a study of CXCR3 chemokines and chemotherapy response in bladder cancer. V was clipped by 0 bases and J by 0 bases, with 14 bases between them. Germline-derived CDR1 and CDR2 are SGHAT and FQNNGV. There are 17 residues in the CDR3. TCRdb re-called the PCR reads through MiXCR, storing one row per CDR3 protein. The sample yields a few thousand distinct CDR3 sequences, 15% to 20% seen once. Sampling was carried out from a patient whose treatment included neoadjuvant chemotherapy. The chain couples TRBV11-2 to TRBJ1-1, with no clear D. The sequence was collected from a human donor with bladder cancer that did not respond to neoadjuvant chemotherapy. The CDR3 DNA sequence: TGTGCCAGCAGCTTAGATGCTAACAGCCCCATGAACACTGAAGCTTTCTTT. Protein sequence: CASSLDANSPMNTEAFF.